These T cell receptor beta chains were read from a single sample in a study of T-cell memory formation after mild COVID-19. TCRdb re-called the 5' RACE reads through MiXCR, storing one row per CDR3 protein. Altogether tens of thousands of distinct CDR3 sequences are present, 15% to 20% being singletons, with the ten largest covering roughly 33%. The sample comprised PBMCs or a T cell subset sorted from them (not recorded which). The receptors stem from an adult woman who had mild COVID-19 (a few samples of this study predate the infection). Cell type and time point are not known. The CDR3 runs from the conserved cysteine through the conserved F or W. The D gene is left open where the match is weak. Rows give clone size only sometimes, using once, few, many, or a class for an expanded clone.

d_gene	v_gene	j_gene	len	abundance	CDR3nt	CDR3aa
TRBD2	TRBV7-3	TRBJ2-3	17	-	TGTGCCAGCAGCTTAAGTAGGCGGGGGTCTAGCACAGATACGCAGTATTTT	CASSLSRRGSSTDTQYF
-	TRBV5-5	TRBJ2-2	15	-	TGTGCCAGCAGCTTGTGGGACACTACGGCGGGGGAGCTGTTTTTT	CASSLWDTTAGELFF
-	TRBV6-5	TRBJ2-7	12	many	TGTGCCAGCAGTTCAGGGGGGTACGAGCAGTACTTC	CASSSGGYEQYF
TRBD2	TRBV5-6	TRBJ2-7	17	few	TGTGCCAGCAGCTTGGCCACCACTAGCGGGGCCACCTACGAGCAGTACTTC	CASSLATTSGATYEQYF
-	TRBV4-3	TRBJ2-1	17	few	TGCGCCAGCAGCCAAGACGCGAGCGCCCTAGGCTACAATGAGCAGTTCTTC	CASSQDASALGYNEQFF
-	TRBV7-2	TRBJ2-7	13	-	TGTGCCAGCAGCTTCAGTCAGGGGAACGAGCAGTACTTC	CASSFSQGNEQYF
-	TRBV12-3/TRBV12-4	TRBJ2-5	15	few	TGTGCCAGCAGTTTATTGGCCAGGGGCCAGGAGACCCAGTACTTC	CASSLLARGQETQYF
-	TRBV7-2	TRBJ2-1	13	-	TGTGCCAGCAGCTCCCGGGACTACAATGAGCAGTTCTTC	CASSSRDYNEQFF
TRBD1	TRBV6-1	TRBJ1-2	14	-	TGTGCCAGCAGTCTGGACAGGGTGGGCTATGGCTACACCTTC	CASSLDRVGYGYTF
TRBD1	TRBV27	TRBJ2-4	17	-	TGTGCCAGCAGAGCTTGGCAGGGGGCCGTAGCCAAAAACATTCAGTACTTC	CASRAWQGAVAKNIQYF
-	TRBV7-6	TRBJ2-7	14	few	TGTGCCAGCAGCCACGGGTCGACTTTTTACGAGCAGTACTTC	CASSHGSTFYEQYF
TRBD1	TRBV2	TRBJ2-3	16	few	TGTGCCAGCAGTCGAAAATGGACAGGGAGCACAGATACGCAGTATTTT	CASSRKWTGSTDTQYF
TRBD1	TRBV10-2	TRBJ1-2	14	-	TGCGCCAGCACCATGGACAGGATTAACTATGGCTACACCTTC	CASTMDRINYGYTF
TRBD2	TRBV12-3/TRBV12-4	TRBJ2-1	14	few	TGTGCCAGCAGTTTACGTAGCGGGGGGGCCGGTGAGTTCTTC	CASSLRSGGAGEFF
-	TRBV7-9	TRBJ2-5	14	many	TGTGCCAGCAGTCATCGGACTGTACAAGAGACCCAGTACTTC	CASSHRTVQETQYF
TRBD2	TRBV9	TRBJ2-2	15	few	TGTGCCAGCAGCGTAGGTAGCGGGGGCACCGGGGAGCTGTTTTTT	CASSVGSGGTGELFF
-	TRBV11-3	TRBJ2-1	17	-	TGTGCCAGCGAGATTAGAGGCCACTTTGGAGGGGTGAATGAGCAGTTCTTC	CASEIRGHFGGVNEQFF
TRBD2	TRBV5-6	TRBJ2-7	15	-	TGTGCCAGCAGCTTGAAACTAGCGGAGTGGAACGAGCAGTACTTC	CASSLKLAEWNEQYF
-	TRBV4-3	TRBJ2-1	14	-	TGCGCCAGCAGCCAAGGACTTGCCGACAATGAGCAGTTCTTC	CASSQGLADNEQFF
TRBD2	TRBV7-9	TRBJ2-5	16	-	TGTGCCAGCAGCTCAAGTAGCGGGGGGGCCGGAGAGACCCAGTACTTC	CASSSSSGGAGETQYF
-	TRBV10-2	TRBJ2-7	13	-	TGCGCCAGCAGTGGGGACTCCTCCTACGAGCAGTACTTC	CASSGDSSYEQYF
-	TRBV10-3	TRBJ1-4	15	-	TGTGCCATCAGTGAGTCTAGTTCTTTAGATGAAAAACTGTTTTTT	CAISESSSLDEKLFF
TRBD2	TRBV20-1	TRBJ2-3	15	-	TGCAGTGCTAGAGATCGGCGGGAGAGCACAGATACGCAGTATTTT	CSARDRRESTDTQYF
-	TRBV6-5	TRBJ2-1	17	-	TGTGCCAGCAGTTACTCGGGACTCGGGGAGTCCTACAATGAGCAGTTCTTC	CASSYSGLGESYNEQFF
TRBD1	TRBV29-1	TRBJ2-3	17	many	TGCAGCGTTGAAGATCAGGGTGGGGACAGGGAAGCAGATACGCAGTATTTT	CSVEDQGGDREADTQYF
-	TRBV15	TRBJ1-5	14	few	TGTGCCACCAGCCCGGACAGTAGCAATCAGCCCCAGCATTTT	CATSPDSSNQPQHF
TRBD1	TRBV2	TRBJ2-7	13	-	TGTGCCAGTCGGGACAGGGTTCACTACGAGCAGTACTTC	CASRDRVHYEQYF
-	TRBV24-1	TRBJ2-3	14	-	TGTGCCACCAGTGGGAGGACTGGTCCGGATACGCAGTATTTT	CATSGRTGPDTQYF
TRBD2	TRBV5-1	TRBJ2-5	15	-	TGCGCCAGCAGCGGGACTACCCACAACCAAGAGACCCAGTACTTC	CASSGTTHNQETQYF
-	TRBV7-8	TRBJ2-3	15	-	TGTGCCAGCAGCCCATGGGGGGATAGCACAGATACGCAGTATTTT	CASSPWGDSTDTQYF
-	TRBV12-3/TRBV12-4	TRBJ1-1	13	few	TGTGCCAGCAGTTTACAACCGAACACTGAAGCTTTCTTT	CASSLQPNTEAFF
TRBD2	TRBV29-1	TRBJ2-1	18	-	TGCAGCGTTGGGGGAGGACTAGCGGGAGGGAAAGCCTACAATGAGCAGTTCTTC	CSVGGGLAGGKAYNEQFF
TRBD2	TRBV5-4	TRBJ2-1	17	few	TGTGCCAGCAGGGCGAGGGTAGCGGGGGGGCGATTGGATGAGCAGTTCTTC	CASRARVAGGRLDEQFF
-	TRBV9	TRBJ2-1	13	-	TGTGCCAGCAAGAGGGGTGCATCCAATGAGCAGTTCTTC	CASKRGASNEQFF
TRBD2	TRBV19	TRBJ2-7	15	-	TGTGCCAGTAGTAACGGCGGGGGTCCAATCTACGAGCAGTACTTC	CASSNGGGPIYEQYF
-	TRBV6-5	TRBJ1-2	13	few	TGTGCCAGCGGGGGGGGGACACTTTATGGCTACACCTTC	CASGGGTLYGYTF
-	TRBV7-9	TRBJ2-5	14	few	TGTGCCAGCAGTCAACGACTCTACCAAGAGACCCAGTACTTC	CASSQRLYQETQYF
-	TRBV27	TRBJ1-5	12	few	TGTGCCAGCAGTCCCCCGGATCAGCCCCAGCATTTT	CASSPPDQPQHF
TRBD2	TRBV11-2	TRBJ2-7	16	few	TGTGCCAGCAGCTTAGTGGTAGCGGGAGACTCCTACGAGCAGTACTTC	CASSLVVAGDSYEQYF
TRBD2	TRBV6-4	TRBJ2-3	15	few	TGTGCCAGCAGTGAGGGACTAGCGGGCACAGATACGCAGTATTTT	CASSEGLAGTDTQYF
TRBD1	TRBV4-1	TRBJ1-1	15	few	TGCGCCAGCAGCCAAGGTTTGGCAGGGGGGACTGAAGCTTTCTTT	CASSQGLAGGTEAFF
-	TRBV27	TRBJ2-7	11	-	TGTGCCAGCAGAAAACAGTACGAGCAGTACTTC	CASRKQYEQYF
-	TRBV7-2	TRBJ2-1	14	few	TGTGCCAGCAGCTTTCATATGACCGTCAATGAGCAGTTCTTC	CASSFHMTVNEQFF
TRBD2	TRBV15	TRBJ2-5	20	few	TGTGCCACCAGCAGAGAGAGGCCCCGGCTAGCGGGGGGGCCTATGGAGACCCAGTACTTC	CATSRERPRLAGGPMETQYF
-	TRBV4-1	TRBJ2-7	15	-	TGCGCCAGCAGCCAAGCCCCTGGCGGACGCCTGGGGCAGTACTTC	CASSQAPGGRLGQYF
TRBD1	TRBV12-3/TRBV12-4	TRBJ1-1	14	-	TGTGCCAGCATCCCCCGGGACAGGGGCATCGGGGCTTTCTTT	CASIPRDRGIGAFF
TRBD2	TRBV12-3/TRBV12-4	TRBJ2-1	14	-	TGTGCCAGCAGTTTTACAAGCGGGGGCTATGAGCAGTTCTTC	CASSFTSGGYEQFF
-	TRBV6-5	TRBJ2-7	16	few	TGTGCCATTAGAAGCGGGTCCGGGTCAAGCTCCTACGAGCAGTACTTC	CAIRSGSGSSSYEQYF
-	TRBV12-1	TRBJ1-1	19	once	TGTGCCAGCAGCTTTGAGGCGGGACAGGTCAACCGAATGAACACTGAAGCTTTCTTT	CASSFEAGQVNRMNTEAFF
TRBD2	TRBV12-3/TRBV12-4	TRBJ2-3	14	-	TGTGCCAGCAGTTTAACGGGGGGGACAGATACGCAGTATTTT	CASSLTGGTDTQYF
TRBD1	TRBV29-1	TRBJ2-7	15	-	TGCAGCGTTGATTGGGGACAGGGGAGCTCCTACGAGCAGTACTTC	CSVDWGQGSSYEQYF
-	TRBV7-8	TRBJ2-7	15	few	TGTGCCAGCAGCTCCGGGGACACCCCCTCCTACGAGCAGTACTTC	CASSSGDTPSYEQYF